These 22 T cell receptor beta chains share one sample of origin, sequenced in a study of T cells in Graves' hyperthyroidism and ophthalmopathy. Amplification of TCR beta CDR3 regions used RNA as the template. TCR CDR3 underwent first-round RT-PCR with the HTBI primer set. MiXCR, applied by TCRdb to the multiplex PCR reads, yields one record per CDR3 protein. Of about 580,000 distinct CDR3 sequences listed, under 60% are singletons. Material: peripheral blood or thyroid tissue (not recorded which). The receptors were gathered from a woman younger than 30 with Graves' hyperthyroidism.

This clonotype was recorded many times. The gene calls are TRBV2 and TRBJ1-4; unclear D gene. The CDR3 contains 15 residues. Germline V gives CDR1 SNHLY, CDR2 FYNNEI. Trimming shortened V by 4 bases and J by 5 bases, and 14 bases separated the two germline ends. The CDR3 DNA reads as TGTGCCAGCAGTGTATTGAGTAGTAGGAATGAAAAACTGTTTTTT. Its translation: CASSVLSSRNEKLFF.

This rearrangement joins TRBV29-1 to TRBJ1-2; D remains unclear. V lost 7 bases and J 10 bases, leaving 28 bases between the germline ends. The length of the CDR3 is 15 residues. Germline CDR1 reads SQVTM; CDR2 reads ANQGSEA. The chain's CDR3 is CSALGGSIIWDFYTF. The CDR3 nucleotides are TGCAGCGCTCTCGGTGGCAGCATAATCTGGGATTTCTACACCTTC.

This chain links TRBV2 with TRBJ2-3; D is perhaps TRBD2 (6 bases). V lost 7 bases and J lost 3, with 14 bases in between. The CDR3 totals 14 residues. Germline V lookup: CDR1 SNHLY, CDR2 FYNNEI. CDR3 protein: CASIKAEGTDTQYF. CDR3 in DNA: TGTGCCAGCATAAAAGCGGAGGGGACAGATACGCAGTATTTT.

The V gene is TRBV2, the J gene TRBJ2-2; 10 bases are a match to TRBD1. V was pared by 4 bases and J by 5 bases, with 4 bases of the junction left unmatched. The CDR3 is 15 amino acids. Germline values: CDR1 SNHLY, CDR2 FYNNEI. The CDR3 sequence is CASSGQGATTGELFF. CDR3 bases: TGTGCCAGCAGTGGACAGGGGGCGACGACCGGGGAGCTGTTTTTT.

The V and J genes are TRBV3-1 and TRBJ1-5; 7 bases are shared with TRBD1. The CDR3 length is 15 residues. Germline CDR1 is LGHDT and CDR2 is YNNKEL (reference sequence). The junction had 6 bases not matched to a gene; V was cut back by 1 base and J by 6 bases. The CDR3 sequence: CASSQAGGSRQPQHF. DNA of the CDR3: TGTGCCAGCAGCCAAGCAGGGGGTTCGCGTCAGCCCCAGCATTTT.

The genes are TRBV7-3 and TRBJ2-7; possibly TRBD2 for D (5 bases). CDR1 is SGHTA, CDR2 FQGTGA, per germline. The CDR3 extends over 13 amino acids. CDR3 in DNA: TGTGCTAGCGATTTTGGGGAATTGGACGAGCAGTACTTC. Translated: CASDFGELDEQYF.

The V gene is TRBV15, the J gene TRBJ2-5, with D tentatively TRBD1 (5 bases). V lost 3 bases and J lost 5, with 13 bases in between. There are 14 residues in the CDR3. Germline CDR1 and CDR2: LNHNV and YYDKDF (reference sequence). The CDR3 loop reads CATSSRGSGETQYF. CDR3 bases: TGTGCCACCAGCAGTAGGGGTTCGGGCGAGACCCAGTACTTC.

This clonotype was recorded many times. The chain uses TRBV4-3 and TRBJ1-3, with D unclear. The CDR3 covers 15 residues. Germline lookup yields CDR1 LGHNA and CDR2 YSLEER. V was clipped by 1 base and J by 1 base, with 8 bases between them. For the CDR3, the DNA is TGCGCCAGCAGCCAAGGTCCGCTTTCTGGAAACACCATATATTTT. It specifies CASSQGPLSGNTIYF.

V gene TRBV12-3 or TRBV12-4 combines with J gene TRBJ1-5; TRBD1 matches at 8 bases. The V and J ends lost 4 bases and 7 bases, in that order; junction bases with no gene match: 3. The CDR3 covers 13 residues. The CDR3 protein is CASSYRGAQPQHF. The CDR3 nucleotides read TGTGCCAGCAGTTACAGGGGGGCCCAGCCCCAGCATTTT.

The sample holds one count of this clonotype. This chain links TRBV20-1 with TRBJ2-7, with a weak D call TRBD2 (5 bases). The CDR3 sequence is 11 residues long. The germline V gene has CDR1 DFQATT and CDR2 SNEGSKA (reference sequence). Deletions cut 5 bases from V and 4 bases from J, with 9 bases between. In nucleotides, the CDR3 is TGCAGTGCTGTAGCGAGATACGAGCAGTACTTC. Protein product: CSAVARYEQYF.

This clonotype was counted at least ten times. The genes are TRBV6-6 and TRBJ1-2; D unclear. Trimming took off 0 bases at V and 3 bases at J, with 8 bases between the two ends. Germline-derived CDR1 and CDR2 are MNHNY and SVGAGI (reference sequence). The CDR3 totals 14 residues. CDR3: CASSYSDGHYGYTF. In DNA form, the CDR3 reads TGTGCCAGCAGTTACTCCGACGGGCACTATGGCTACACCTTC.

V is TRBV20-1 and J is TRBJ1-5, with D maybe TRBD1 (6 bases). This CDR3 is 16 amino acids long. Germline assignment: CDR1 DFQATT and CDR2 SNEGSKA (reference sequence). V lost 2 bases to trimming and J lost 0 bases, with 14 bases between them. The CDR3 DNA is TGCAGTGCTAGAAGACAGGCCAGATATAGCAATCAGCCCCAGCATTTT. Translated: CSARRQARYSNQPQHF.

The chain uses TRBV10-2 and TRBJ1-2, with D tentatively TRBD1 (6 bases). V was trimmed by 4 bases and J by 3 bases, leaving 12 bases between them. The CDR3 is 14 residues long. Germline CDR1 is WSHSY and CDR2 is SAAADI. This CDR3 reads CASSGQANDYGYTF. The CDR3 DNA sequence: TGCGCCAGCAGTGGACAGGCGAACGACTATGGCTACACCTTC.

At least ten counts were recorded for this clonotype. The J gene is TRBJ1-4, the V gene TRBV5-8, with D tentatively TRBD1 (5 bases). The CDR3 sequence is 15 residues long. Trimming took 2 bases from V and 0 from J, leaving 8 bases between them. CDR1 is SGHTS and CDR2 is YDEGEE in the germline V gene. The CDR3 sequence: CASSLRGATNEKLFF. The DNA of the CDR3 is TGTGCCAGCAGCTTAAGGGGCGCAACTAATGAAAAACTGTTTTTT.

J is TRBJ1-1 and V is TRBV5-4; tentative D call: TRBD1 (5 bases). The CDR3 extends over 16 amino acids. Germline loops: CDR1 SGHNT, CDR2 YYREEE (reference sequence). The ends were cut back, 4 bases at V and 10 bases at J, with 26 bases in the middle. CDR3 amino acids: CASSTGTSGRHRGAFF. The DNA of the CDR3 is TGTGCCAGCAGCACCGGGACTAGCGGGAGACACCGGGGAGCTTTCTTT. Looking up the rest from reference TRBV5-4 and TRBJ1-1 gives the full variable domain: ETGVTQSPTHLIKTRGQQVTLRCSSQSGHNTVSWYQQALGQGPQFIFQYYREEENGRGNFPPRFSGLQFPNYSSELNVNALELDDSALYLCASSTGTSGRHRGAFFGQGTRLTVV.

The chain couples TRBV7-8 to TRBJ1-1; a possible D gene is TRBD1 (5 bases). Trimming stripped 0 bases from V and 4 bases from J, with 12 bases between. The CDR3 runs to 15 residues. Germline loops: CDR1 SGHVS, CDR2 FQNEAQ. CDR3 sequence (DNA): TGTGCCAGCAGCTTAGCGGGGCCAGAGGGCACTGAAGCTTTCTTT. Amino acids: CASSLAGPEGTEAFF.

The chain joins TRBV7-9 to TRBJ2-7, with 11 bases that match TRBD2. Losses at the gene ends were 4 bases for V and 6 bases for J; bases not matched to a gene: 8. Germline-derived CDR1 and CDR2 are SEHNR and FQNEAQ (reference sequence). This CDR3 is 15 amino acids long. The CDR3 region is CASSYSGRATSEQYF. The CDR3 nucleotides read TGTGCCAGCAGCTATAGCGGGAGGGCAACATCCGAGCAGTACTTC.

The chain employs TRBV27 and TRBJ2-3; the match to TRBD2 covers 12 bases. Germline trimming cut 2 bases from V and 5 bases from J; bases unmatched to any gene: 8. CDR1 MNHEY and CDR2 SMNVEV come from the germline V gene (reference sequence). The CDR3 is 17 amino acids. The chain's CDR3 is CASSLVSTSGSGDTQYF. The CDR3 region has the DNA TGTGCCAGCAGTTTAGTTTCGACTAGCGGGAGTGGAGATACGCAGTATTTT.

This clonotype was recorded many times. This chain joins TRBV2 and TRBJ2-7; tentatively, D is TRBD1 (6 bases). CDR3 size: 14 residues. V gave up 3 bases and J gave up 5 bases, with 14 bases separating them. Germline loops: CDR1 SNHLY, CDR2 FYNNEI. The CDR3 region has the DNA TGTGCCAGCAGTGATGGGGGCCTTCTACACGAGCAGTACTTC. This codes for CASSDGGLLHEQYF. The entire variable domain, with the rest obtained from reference TRBV2 and TRBJ2-7, is as follows: EPEVTQTPSHQVTQMGQEVILRCVPISNHLYFYWYRQILGQKVEFLVSFYNNEISEKSEIFDDQFSVERPDGSNFTLKIRSTKLEDSAMYFCASSDGGLLHEQYFGPGTRLTVT.

The chain combines TRBV2 with TRBJ1-2; 8 bases agree with TRBD1. V lost 5 bases to trimming and J lost 9 bases; unmatched junction nucleotides: 11. Germline loops: CDR1 SNHLY, CDR2 FYNNEI. The CDR3 is made up of 14 amino acids. In DNA form, the CDR3 reads TGTGCCAGCAGTCCCTCAGGGGGCGTCCGTCGCTACACCTTC. As protein: CASSPSGGVRRYTF.

In its sample, this clonotype was seen many times. This chain joins TRBV7-8 and TRBJ2-7; D gene unclear. CDR3 size: 14 residues. Trimming left V 5 bases short and J 0 bases short, with 11 bases between. The germline V gene encodes CDR1 SGHVS and CDR2 FQNEAQ. CDR3 amino acids: CASSPALSSYEQYF. CDR3 DNA: TGTGCCAGCAGCCCCGCACTTAGCTCCTACGAGCAGTACTTC.

This clonotype has ten or more counts. This chain links TRBV12-5 with TRBJ2-5; 7 nucleotides match TRBD1. This CDR3 contains 16 residues. Trimming at V came to 0 bases and at J to 4 bases, leaving 8 bases not matched to a gene. The germline CDR1 and CDR2 sequences are LGHNT and FRNRAP. The CDR3 is CASGLVLTGQGETQYF. The CDR3 region has the DNA TGTGCTAGTGGTTTGGTACTGACAGGGCAAGGAGAGACCCAGTACTTC.